This T cell receptor beta chain was documented in a study of T-cell memory formation after mild COVID-19. Study-wide context: TCR clusters showed largely donor specificity.

TCRdb re-called the 5' RACE reads with MiXCR, one entry per CDR3 protein. Of 260,000 or so distinct CDR3 sequences listed, over 15% are singletons. This clonotype originated in a man aged 18 to 35 who had mild COVID-19 (a few samples of this study predate the infection). Cell type and time point are not known. The material sequenced was PBMCs or a T cell subset sorted from them (not recorded which).

CDR3 residues: CASSQEHRAADTQYF. CDR3 nucleotide sequence: TGCGCCAGCAGCCAAGAGCACAGGGCCGCAGATACGCAGTATTTT. J is TRBJ2-3 and V is TRBV4-3; D is possibly TRBD1 (6 bases). Trimming removed 0 bases at V and 4 bases at J, with 11 bases between. The CDR3 runs to 15 residues. In germline, CDR1 is LGHNA, CDR2 YSLEER.